The rows below give T cell receptor beta chains drawn from one sample of a study of breast tumors, draining lymph nodes, adjacent tissues. TCRdb reprocessed the multiplex PCR reads with MiXCR, giving one entry per CDR3 protein. Seen here are 50,000 to 55,000 distinct CDR3 sequences, around 40% observed once, and the top ten hold about 11%. The specimen sequenced was breast tumor tissue. The receptors were gathered from a female donor with breast cancer. Some clones in this sample may be carry-over from other donors' samples. Each CDR3 is given with its conserved first and last residue. D genes are given only for firm matches. Size values are once, few and many counts, or a class for expanded clones, and some rows have none.

V	size	length	J	D	DNA	CDR3
TRBV10-3	NA	15	TRBJ2-1	TRBD2	TGTGCCATAAGCGAACTAGCGGGAGGGGTAACTGAGCAGTTCTTC	CAISELAGGVTEQFF
TRBV5-4	many	14	TRBJ2-3	NA	TGTGCCAGCAGCCCCGCCCCAAGCACAGATATGCAGTATTTT	CASSPAPSTDMQYF
TRBV7-2	many	16	TRBJ2-7	TRBD2	TGTGCCAGCAGCGGCCGGAGGGGACTAGCTGGTTCCGAGCAGTACTTC	CASSGRRGLAGSEQYF
TRBV11-2	NA	15	TRBJ1-6	NA	TGTGCCAGCAGTTCCGCCGCGGTTTCCGACTCACCCCTCCACTTT	CASSSAAVSDSPLHF
TRBV25-1	NA	15	TRBJ2-5	TRBD1	TGTGCCAGCAGTGAATGGACAGGGGTCCAAGAGACCCAGTACTTC	CASSEWTGVQETQYF
TRBV20-1	many	11	TRBJ2-7	TRBD2	TGCAGAGTAGCGGGGGGCGGGGAGCAGTACTTC	CRVAGGGEQYF
TRBV20-1	NA	9	TRBJ1-2	NA	NA	CSTSDGYTF
TRBV7-3	NA	15	TRBJ2-7	TRBD1	TGTGCCAGCAGCGCAGGCGGGACAGGTTCCTACGAGCAGTACTTC	CASSAGGTGSYEQYF
TRBV9	NA	16	TRBJ2-3	TRBD2	TGTGCCAGCAGCGTCACTAGCGGGAGGGCTGCAGATACGCAGTGTTTT	CASSVTSGRAADTQCF
TRBV9	many	15	TRBJ1-3	NA	TGTGCCAGCACCCTAGATGGAGATGGTGGAAACACCATATATTTT	CASTLDGDGGNTIYF
TRBV28	many	14	TRBJ2-7	NA	TGTGCCAGCAGTACTACGCGGACCTCAAAGGCCCAGTACTTC	CASSTTRTSKAQYF
TRBV12-3/TRBV12-4	NA	14	TRBJ2-1	TRBD1	TGTGCCAGCAGTCCCAGGACAGGGGTTAATGAGCAGTTCTTC	CASSPRTGVNEQFF
TRBV7-2	many	17	TRBJ2-3	TRBD1	TGTGCCAGCAGCAGACAAGTAGGGACAGGGAGCCCAGATACGCAGTATTTT	CASSRQVGTGSPDTQYF